Below, 22 T cell receptor beta chains from the same sample are listed, as sequenced in a study of shared clonotypes between healthy human individuals. Using immunoSEQ multiplex PCR, the repertoire was profiled, and TCRdb retains in-frame clones only, with some absent. This sample has roughly 1.5 million clones; 95% to 99% occur once, and the top ten carry roughly 0.45%. The material sequenced was naive CD4+ T cells sorted from blood. Regarding subset: CD45RA+ positively selected. These receptors all come from a man aged 30-40 years in good health.

As DNA, the CDR3 is TGTGCCAGCAGCCCCAGGCACAGCCACCAAGAGACCCAGTACTTC. This codes for CASSPRHSHQETQYF. The chain joins TRBV11-3 to TRBJ2-5; the D is unclear. The CDR3 consists of 15 residues. Germline V gene sequence: CDR1 SGHNT, CDR2 YENEEA. V lost 5 bases and J lost 0, with 13 bases in between.

The gene calls are TRBV2 and TRBJ2-1; 14 bases fit TRBD2. This CDR3 contains 17 residues. Germline V gene sequence: CDR1 SNHLY, CDR2 FYNNEI. V was clipped by 5 bases and J by 3 bases; unmatched bases: 6. The CDR3 bases are TGTGCCAGCAGTTGGTCGGGACTAGCGGGAGTCTACAATGAGCAGTTCTTC. Translation gives CASSWSGLAGVYNEQFF.

The chain carries TRBV5-1 and TRBJ2-1, with 9 bases that match TRBD2. This CDR3 region has 15 residues. CDR1 and CDR2 from the germline V gene are SGHRS and YFSETQ. The trim removed 1 base at V and 7 bases at J, leaving 6 bases unmatched. CDR3 coding DNA: TGCGCCAGCAGCTTGTTAGCGGGAGAGAGGAATGAGCAGTTCTTC. Its protein product is CASSLLAGERNEQFF.

The V call is TRBV9, the J call TRBJ2-2, with a possible D match to TRBD1 (6 bases). The length of the CDR3 is 15 residues. Germline V gene sequence: CDR1 SGDLS, CDR2 YYNGEE. Trimming stripped 0 bases from V and 6 bases from J, with 12 bases between. The CDR3 nucleotides are TGTGCCAGCAGCGTAGAAGTGGGGGCTCCCGGGGAGCTGTTTTTT. This codes for CASSVEVGAPGELFF. Using reference TRBV9 and TRBJ2-2 for the parts outside the CDR3, the full variable domain is DSGVTQTPKHLITATGQRVTLRCSPRSGDLSVYWYQQSLDQGLQFLIQYYNGEERAKGNILERFSAQQFPDLHSELNLSSLELGDSALYFCASSVEVGAPGELFFGEGSRLTVL.

V usage is TRBV5-1 and J usage is TRBJ1-5; tentatively, D is TRBD1 (6 bases). Trimming left V 5 bases short and J 2 bases short, with 8 bases between. Germline V gene sequence: CDR1 SGHRS, CDR2 YFSETQ. The CDR3 has 13 amino acids. The CDR3 DNA follows: TGCGCCAGCAGTGCAGGGGGCAATCAGCCCCAGCATTTT. This codes for CASSAGGNQPQHF. The full variable domain, in which reference TRBV5-1 and TRBJ1-5 provide the parts outside the CDR3, is KAGVTQTPRYLIKTRGQQVTLSCSPISGHRSVSWYQQTPGQGLQFLFEYFSETQRNKGNFPGRFSGRQFSNSRSEMNVSTLELGDSALYLCASSAGGNQPQHFGDGTRLSIL.

The chain links TRBV7-3 to TRBJ2-5; perhaps TRBD2 as D (5 bases). V was trimmed by 4 bases and J by 5 bases, leaving 11 bases between them. The germline gives CDR1 SGHTA, CDR2 FQGTGA. The length of the CDR3 is 13 residues. In DNA, the CDR3 is TGTGCCAGCAGCTCCCGGGATGGTGAGACCCAGTACTTC. It translates to CASSSRDGETQYF.

The CDR3: CASSQTLLAGASSYEQYF. The CDR3 DNA follows: TGCGCCAGCAGCCAGACCTTACTGGCGGGAGCCTCCTCCTACGAGCAGTACTTC. The chain carries TRBV4-3 and TRBJ2-7, with 7 bases identical to TRBD2. The CDR3 spans 18 residues. V lost 3 bases to trimming and J lost 0 bases; unmatched junction nucleotides: 14. The germline CDR1 and CDR2 sequences are LGHNA and YSLEER.

The V call is TRBV6-1, the J call TRBJ2-7, with 8 bases lining up with TRBD2. CDR1 and CDR2 (germline): MNHNS, SASEGT. J lost 5 bases, V lost 6 bases, and 6 bases had no gene match. The CDR3 has 13 residues. The DNA for the CDR3 is TGTGCCAGCAGACCGGGACTAGTAAACGAGCAGTACTTC. It is translated as CASRPGLVNEQYF.

Regarding this clone: The same CDR3 is also encoded by other DNA sequences in this sample. The V and J genes are TRBV28 and TRBJ1-4; 7 bases are shared with TRBD1. The J segment lost 8 bases and the V segment lost 6 bases, leaving 12 bases of the junction unmatched. Per the germline V gene, CDR1 is MDHEN and CDR2 is SYDVKM. CDR3 size: 15 residues. CDR3 DNA: TGTGCCAGCAGCCCGCGACAGGGCTTAAGAGAAAAACTGTTTTTT. Its translation is CASSPRQGLREKLFF.

The CDR3 bases are TGTGCCAGCACCAACGGTAGCTCTGGAAACACCATATATTTT. Encoded protein: CASTNGSSGNTIYF. The rearrangement joins TRBV7-9 to TRBJ1-3; D unresolved. The germline V gene encodes CDR1 SEHNR and CDR2 FQNEAQ (reference sequence). V shed 7 bases and J shed 0 bases, with 10 bases lying between them. The CDR3 length is 14 residues. The complete variable domain, with remaining parts taken from reference TRBV7-9 and TRBJ1-3, reads DTGVSQNPRHKITKRGQNVTFRCDPISEHNRLYWYRQTLGQGPEFLTYFQNEAQLEKSRLLSDRFSAERPKGSFSTLEIQRTEQGDSAMYLCASTNGSSGNTIYFGEGSWLTVV.

The V and J genes are TRBV15 and TRBJ2-2; 14 bases agree with TRBD2. The junction had 10 bases not matched to a gene; V was cut back by 9 bases and J by 1 base. The CDR3 loop spans 18 amino acids. Germline loops: CDR1 LNHNV, CDR2 YYDKDF (reference sequence). DNA of the CDR3: TGTGCCACGGGACAAGGACTAGCGGGAGGTGGGAACACCGGGGAGCTGTTTTTT. The encoded protein is CATGQGLAGGGNTGELFF.

Here the CDR3 reads CNPGNQFF. As DNA, the CDR3 is TGCAACCCGGGGAATCAGTTCTTC. The rearrangement links TRBV20-1 to TRBJ2-1, with D perhaps TRBD2 (5 bases). This CDR3 is built from 8 residues. Germline CDR1 is DFQATT and CDR2 is SNEGSKA (reference sequence).

The V gene is TRBV5-1, the J gene TRBJ1-4; D is uncertain. The length of the CDR3 is 15 residues. Germline CDR1 is SGHRS and CDR2 is YFSETQ. V was cut by 5 bases and J by 0 bases, with 11 bases left in between. CDR3 DNA: TGCGCCAGCAGTATCGGGCCTCCAACTAATGAAAAACTGTTTTTT. It is translated as CASSIGPPTNEKLFF. The variable domain in full, completed from reference TRBV5-1 and TRBJ1-4, reads KAGVTQTPRYLIKTRGQQVTLSCSPISGHRSVSWYQQTPGQGLQFLFEYFSETQRNKGNFPGRFSGRQFSNSRSEMNVSTLELGDSALYLCASSIGPPTNEKLFFGSGTQLSVL.

The genes are TRBV11-2 and TRBJ2-1, with a possible D match to TRBD2 (7 bases). This CDR3 is 17 amino acids long. Looked up from germline, CDR1 is SGHAT and CDR2 is FQNNGV. Trimming shortened V by 5 bases and J by 8 bases, and 25 bases separated the two germline ends. The CDR3 coding sequence is TGTGCCAGCAGCCGATGGGGGGGGCAGGGCAGTTTTGATGAGCAGTTCTTC. Protein sequence: CASSRWGGQGSFDEQFF.

This chain connects TRBV2 to TRBJ2-7; perhaps D is TRBD1 or TRBD2 (5 bases each). This CDR3 comprises 16 residues. Between the trimmed V and J ends, which lost 9 bases and 0 bases, there was a span of 21 bases. Germline V lookup: CDR1 SNHLY, CDR2 FYNNEI. The CDR3 is CASKITSGPSSYEQYF. The CDR3 DNA is TGTGCCAGTAAAATCACCTCGGGACCAAGCTCCTACGAGCAGTACTTC.

The J gene is TRBJ2-3, the V gene TRBV11-2, with D hard to call. The germline V gene has CDR1 SGHAT and CDR2 FQNNGV. V lost 0 bases to trimming and J lost 1 base, with 11 bases between them. The CDR3 contains 16 residues. For the CDR3, the DNA is TGTGCCAGCAGCTTAGAGGTTTGGGTTGGCACAGATACGCAGTATTTT. This encodes CASSLEVWVGTDTQYF.

The count of this clone is one. V usage is TRBV28 and J usage is TRBJ2-7; 9 positions match TRBD1. This CDR3 has 15 amino acids. Germline V gives CDR1 MDHEN, CDR2 SYDVKM. The ends lost 8 bases at V and 2 bases at J; junction bases unmatched: 10. DNA of the CDR3: TGTGCCAGCGCCACCGGGGACAGGGCCCCCTACGAGCAGTACTTC. This sequence encodes CASATGDRAPYEQYF.

The chain has TRBV5-1 and TRBJ2-3; 8 nucleotides agree with TRBD2. Germline CDR1 is SGHRS and CDR2 is YFSETQ. Germline trimming cut 0 bases from V and 3 bases from J; bases unmatched to any gene: 6. CDR3 length: 16 amino acids. The DNA for the CDR3 is TGCGCCAGCAGCTTGGCCGGAGCGGGAGAAACAGATACGCAGTATTTT. This translates into CASSLAGAGETDTQYF.

This clone was detected only once. The J gene is TRBJ2-1, the V gene TRBV9, with D perhaps TRBD2 (6 bases). The CDR3 is made up of 15 amino acids. V was cut by 0 bases and J by 6 bases, with 13 bases left in between. In germline, CDR1 is SGDLS, CDR2 YYNGEE. Here the CDR3 reads CASSVGGREVNEQFF. CDR3 sequence (DNA): TGTGCCAGCAGCGTAGGAGGGCGGGAAGTCAATGAGCAGTTCTTC.

The V call is TRBV23-1, the J call TRBJ1-3, with 10 bases that match TRBD1. TRBV23-1 belongs to the ORF category, with a function that is uncertain. V trimming: 1 base; J trimming: 6 bases; junction bases outside the gene matches: 9. The length of the CDR3 is 17 residues. Here the CDR3 reads CASSQYRDRGLENTIYF. In nucleotides, the CDR3 is TGCGCCAGCAGTCAATATCGAGACAGGGGGCTAGAAAACACCATATATTTT.

The chain carries TRBV9 and TRBJ2-3; D might be TRBD2 (6 bases). The CDR3 has 15 amino acids. Germline V lookup: CDR1 SGDLS, CDR2 YYNGEE. The V and J ends lost 4 bases and 2 bases respectively, with 14 bases between them. CDR3 DNA sequence: TGTGCCAGCAGCCTGGAGGGGAAGTACACAGATACGCAGTATTTT. This gives the protein CASSLEGKYTDTQYF.

The V gene is TRBV5-5, the J gene TRBJ2-1; no clear D. Trimming left V 4 bases short and J 6 bases short, with 8 bases between. The V gene's germline CDR1 is SGHKS and CDR2 YYEKEE (reference sequence). CDR3 size: 12 residues. CDR3 region: CASSPRPNEQFF. The CDR3 DNA is TGTGCCAGCAGCCCCAGGCCCAATGAGCAGTTCTTC.